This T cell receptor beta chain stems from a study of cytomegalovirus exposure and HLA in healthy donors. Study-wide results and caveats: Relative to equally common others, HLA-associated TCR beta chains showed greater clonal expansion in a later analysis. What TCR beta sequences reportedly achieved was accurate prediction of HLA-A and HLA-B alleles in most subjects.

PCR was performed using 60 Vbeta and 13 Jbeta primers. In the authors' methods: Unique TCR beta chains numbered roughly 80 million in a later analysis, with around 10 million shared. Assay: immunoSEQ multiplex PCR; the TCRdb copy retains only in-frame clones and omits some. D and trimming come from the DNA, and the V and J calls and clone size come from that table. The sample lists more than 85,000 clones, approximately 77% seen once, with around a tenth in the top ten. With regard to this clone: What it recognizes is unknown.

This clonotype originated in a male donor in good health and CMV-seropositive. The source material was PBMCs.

The CDR3 region is CAWSAQGWLRGWVQFF. As DNA, the CDR3 is TGTGCCTGGAGTGCACAGGGCTGGCTTCGGGGATGGGTGCAGTTCTTC. V usage is TRBV30 and J usage is TRBJ2-1; D is perhaps TRBD1 (6 bases). Germline V CDR1 and CDR2: GTSNPN, SVGIG (reference sequence). The germline V and J ends were trimmed by 1 base and 12 bases, with 25 bases remaining between them. CDR3 length: 16 amino acids. Drawing the rest from reference TRBV30 and TRBJ2-1, the complete variable domain is SQTIHQWPATLVQPVGSPLSLECTVEGTSNPNLYWYRQAAGRGLQLLFYSVGIGQISSEVPQNLSASRPQDRQFILSSKKLLLSDSGFYLCAWSAQGWLRGWVQFFGPGTRLTVL.